One T cell receptor beta chain is described in this entry. The antigen is unknown. Relative to the germline gene, one junction end is altered; a read error may explain this. This specimen belongs to a study of shared clonotypes between healthy human individuals. On the study more broadly: The study enrolled a couple of women and a few men aged 18 to 49. Whole-study findings and limits: The donor pool, a small one, limited the genetic and exposure-history diversity represented. An anticipated effect of sequencing depth on clonotype sharing among donors was recognized.

Some clones are missing from TCRdb's copy, which holds only in-frame ones; the method was immunoSEQ multiplex PCR. The table has 450,000 to 500,000 clones, more than 65% seen once. Healthy adults negative for HIV, lacking recent acute infections or vaccinations, served as donors. Germline assignment: CDR1 SSHAT and CDR2 FNYEAQ (reference sequence). CDR3 length equals 14 residues. V usage is TRBV7-7 and J usage is TRBJ2-3; 9 bases align to TRBD2. The TCR was taken from a woman aged 40 to 49 in good health. Some clones in this sample may be carry-over from other donors' samples. The specimen sequenced was PBMCs. The CDR3 DNA follows: TGTGCTAGCAGCGCGGGACTAGCCACAGATACGCAGTATTTT. Translating it yields CASSAGLATDTQYF.